One sample yielded the 14 T cell receptor beta chains listed below, sequenced in a study of blood T cell repertoires in COVID-19. Libraries were prepared by immunoSEQ multiplex PCR; TCRdb keeps only in-frame clonotypes and omits some of them. The repertoire holds hundreds of thousands of clones, about 88% seen once, with just under 7.5% in the top ten. Sequencing was performed on peripheral blood. The receptors were sampled from a woman in her 70s with COVID-19, enrolled during active disease.

The chain has TRBV18 and TRBJ1-2; 8 nucleotides agree with TRBD1. J lost 4 bases, V lost 3 bases, and 7 bases had no gene match. Germline CDR1 reads KGHSH; CDR2 reads LQKENI. The CDR3 runs 15 residues. CDR3 sequence (DNA): TGTGCCAGCTCACCTGACAGGGGAGCCGGCTATGGCTACACCTTC. It yields the protein CASSPDRGAGYGYTF.

V is TRBV2 and J is TRBJ1-2; D is uncertain. V was pared by 8 bases and J by 4 bases, with 11 bases between. The V gene's germline CDR1 is SNHLY and CDR2 FYNNEI. This CDR3 has 12 amino acids. CDR3 DNA sequence: TGTGCCAGCGGAGAGTCGAGCTATGGCTACACCTTC. Residues: CASGESSYGYTF.

The chain recombines TRBV28 with TRBJ1-2; 10 nucleotides line up with TRBD1. The CDR3 extends over 14 amino acids. The ends lost 7 bases at V and 7 bases at J; junction bases unmatched: 9. Germline V CDR1 and CDR2: MDHEN, SYDVKM. This CDR3 is CASINPGQGTGYTF. CDR3 DNA: TGTGCCAGCATCAACCCGGGACAGGGGACTGGCTACACCTTC.

The chain is built from TRBV2 and TRBJ1-5, with 8 bases identical to TRBD1. Germline trimming cut 7 bases from V and 5 bases from J; bases unmatched to any gene: 4. The germline V gene has CDR1 SNHLY and CDR2 FYNNEI. The CDR3 consists of 13 residues. The CDR3 DNA reads as TGTGCCAGCATGTACAGGGGGGATCAGCCCCAGCATTTT. It yields the protein CASMYRGDQPQHF. Combining the CDR3 with reference TRBV2 and TRBJ1-5 gives the whole variable domain EPEVTQTPSHQVTQMGQEVILRCVPISNHLYFYWYRQILGQKVEFLVSFYNNEISEKSEIFDDQFSVERPDGSNFTLKIRSTKLEDSAMYFCASMYRGDQPQHFGDGTRLSIL.

The chain recombines TRBV18 with TRBJ1-1; 7 nucleotides align to TRBD1. Unmatched junction bases numbered 4, after V lost 2 bases and J lost 7 bases. The CDR3 covers 13 residues. Per the germline V gene, CDR1 is KGHSH and CDR2 is LQKENI. This CDR3 is CASSPGDSREAFF. The DNA of the CDR3 is TGTGCCAGCTCACCAGGGGACAGCCGTGAAGCTTTCTTT.

This clone was seen a few times. This sequence joins TRBV11-2 and TRBJ1-6, with TRBD1 as a possible D gene (6 bases). Trimming stripped 8 bases from V and 3 bases from J, with 11 bases between. Germline V lookup: CDR1 SGHAT, CDR2 FQNNGV. The CDR3 extends over 14 amino acids. Written as DNA, the CDR3 is TGTGCCAGCGCGACAGGCCACTATAATTCACCCCTCCACTTT. Protein sequence: CASATGHYNSPLHF.

The J gene is TRBJ2-7, the V gene TRBV2; 7 bases are a match to TRBD1. This CDR3 is built from 15 residues. The junction had 5 bases not matched to a gene; V was cut back by 1 base and J by 2 bases. Germline CDR1 SNHLY, CDR2 FYNNEI. The CDR3 nucleotides are TGTGCCAGCAGTGAAGAGGGGGCGGCGACCTACGAGCAGTACTTC. This translates into CASSEEGAATYEQYF. Full variable domain (remainder filled in from reference TRBV2 and TRBJ2-7): EPEVTQTPSHQVTQMGQEVILRCVPISNHLYFYWYRQILGQKVEFLVSFYNNEISEKSEIFDDQFSVERPDGSNFTLKIRSTKLEDSAMYFCASSEEGAATYEQYFGPGTRLTVT.

Only one count was recorded for this clone. The rearrangement uses TRBV5-1 and TRBJ1-2; no clear D gene. Germline lookup yields CDR1 SGHRS and CDR2 YFSETQ. V dropped 0 bases and J dropped 8 bases, with 11 bases sitting between them. The CDR3 loop spans 13 amino acids. The CDR3 sequence is CASSLEQTPGYTF. Written as DNA, the CDR3 is TGCGCCAGCAGCTTGGAACAGACACCAGGCTACACCTTC.

This rearrangement joins TRBV18 to TRBJ1-6; TRBD1 aligns across 10 bases. J gave up 7 bases and V 3 bases, and 24 bases lay outside the gene matches. CDR3 size: 22 residues. Germline V gene lookup returns CDR1 KGHSH and CDR2 LQKENI. The chain's CDR3 is CASSPIHLSSTGGAALNSPLHF. The CDR3 nucleotides read TGTGCCAGCTCACCCATCCACTTAAGCTCGACAGGGGGCGCCGCCTTGAATTCACCCCTCCACTTT.

The sample holds a few counts of this clone. The rearrangement uses TRBV6-1 and TRBJ1-5; D uncertain. Germline V CDR1 and CDR2: MNHNS, SASEGT. This CDR3 contains 15 residues. V was trimmed by 3 bases and J by 6 bases, leaving 15 bases between them. CDR3 in DNA: TGTGCCAGCAGTGATGGCCAGATAATCAGTCAGCCCCAGCATTTT. Protein: CASSDGQIISQPQHF.

The genes are TRBV6-6 and TRBJ1-6; TRBD1 might be the D (5 bases). Germline values: CDR1 MNHNY, CDR2 SVGAGI (reference sequence). The CDR3 spans 16 residues. V was pared by 5 bases and J by 5 bases, with 16 bases between. CDR3 sequence: CASSQYSAGDNSPLHF. The CDR3 DNA follows: TGTGCCAGCAGTCAGTACAGTGCGGGGGATAATTCACCCCTCCACTTT.

The chain is built from TRBV6-5 and TRBJ1-3; 9 nucleotides agree with TRBD1. In germline, CDR1 is MNHEY, CDR2 SVGAGI. The CDR3 sequence is 13 residues long. V shed 6 bases and J 7 bases; nucleotides not matched to a gene: 4. The CDR3 region is CASRLGQGNTIYF. CDR3 nucleotide sequence: TGTGCCAGCAGATTGGGACAGGGCAACACCATATATTTT.

J is TRBJ1-4 and V is TRBV2; D perhaps matches TRBD1 (5 bases). The CDR3 loop spans 14 amino acids. Trimming removed 7 bases at V and 5 bases at J, with 14 bases between. CDR1 and CDR2 (germline): SNHLY, FYNNEI. This chain's CDR3 is CASMVGRQNEKLFF. CDR3 coding DNA: TGTGCCAGCATGGTCGGACGACAGAATGAAAAACTGTTTTTT.

The V call is TRBV11-3, the J call TRBJ2-1, with 12 bases identical to TRBD2. Germline-derived CDR1 and CDR2 are SGHNT and YENEEA. V was pared by 8 bases and J by 5 bases, with 4 bases of the junction left unmatched. CDR3 length equals 14 residues. CDR3 sequence: CASFLAGGNNEQFF. DNA of the CDR3: TGTGCCAGCTTTCTAGCGGGGGGGAACAATGAGCAGTTCTTC.